This T cell receptor beta chain is from a study of blood T cell repertoires in COVID-19. Study information: The United States, Italy and Spain supplied acute and convalescent COVID-19 samples. PBMCs, B-cell-depleted T cells, or T cells were the source of the cDNA or gDNA that made up the material.

This CDR3 is built from 16 residues. Germline V lookup: CDR1 SGHTA, CDR2 FQGNSA. V gave up 5 bases and J gave up 4 bases; unmatched junction bases: 11. Original methodology: Nucleated cell counts were estimated from reference gene primer amplification. Profiled with immunoSEQ multiplex PCR; TCRdb holds only in-frame clones, not every one. The V and J calls and clone size were taken over from that table, and D and trimming were inferred from the DNA. The repertoire consists of fewer than 110,000 clones, with around 90% occurring once and the leading ten covering approximately 3%. The rearrangement uses TRBV7-2 and TRBJ2-5; 9 bases are a match to TRBD2. Sequenced sample: peripheral blood. The sequence was obtained from a man aged 45 to 65 in a cohort sampled during active COVID-19. The CDR3 DNA reads as TGTGCCAGCAGCCAGGGGCGGGGGGGCGGACTAGAGACCCAGTACTTC. It codes for CASSQGRGGGLETQYF.